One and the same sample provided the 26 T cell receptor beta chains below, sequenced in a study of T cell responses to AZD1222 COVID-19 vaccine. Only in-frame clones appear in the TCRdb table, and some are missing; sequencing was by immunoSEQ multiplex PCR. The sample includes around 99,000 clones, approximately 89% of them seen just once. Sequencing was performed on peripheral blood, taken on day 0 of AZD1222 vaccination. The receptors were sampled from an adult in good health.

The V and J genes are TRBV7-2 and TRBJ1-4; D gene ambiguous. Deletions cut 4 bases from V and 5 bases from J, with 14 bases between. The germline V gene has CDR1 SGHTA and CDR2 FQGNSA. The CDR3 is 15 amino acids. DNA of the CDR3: TGTGCCAGCAGCTCAACGGCGGTCCCAAATGAAAAACTGTTTTTT. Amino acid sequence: CASSSTAVPNEKLFF.

CDR3 DNA sequence: TGCGCCAGCAGCCAAGAAGCCGGCCCCTACGAGCAGTACTTC. Amino acids: CASSQEAGPYEQYF. The chain has TRBV4-3 and TRBJ2-7; no definite D call. Germline loops: CDR1 LGHNA, CDR2 YSLEER. This CDR3 has 14 residues. V shed 0 bases and J shed 2 bases, with 8 bases lying between them.

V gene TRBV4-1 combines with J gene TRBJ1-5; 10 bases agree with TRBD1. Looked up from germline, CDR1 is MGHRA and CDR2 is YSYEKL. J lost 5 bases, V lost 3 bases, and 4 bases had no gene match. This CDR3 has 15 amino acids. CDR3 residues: CASSQDGTGDQPQHF. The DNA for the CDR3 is TGCGCCAGCAGCCAGGACGGGACAGGGGATCAGCCCCAGCATTTT.

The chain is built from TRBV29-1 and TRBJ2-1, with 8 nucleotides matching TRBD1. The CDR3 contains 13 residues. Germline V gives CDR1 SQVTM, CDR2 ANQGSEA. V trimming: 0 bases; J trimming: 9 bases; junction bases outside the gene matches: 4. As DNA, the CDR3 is TGCAGCGTTGAAGATCAGGGGGCAAGTGAGCAGTTCTTC. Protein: CSVEDQGASEQFF.

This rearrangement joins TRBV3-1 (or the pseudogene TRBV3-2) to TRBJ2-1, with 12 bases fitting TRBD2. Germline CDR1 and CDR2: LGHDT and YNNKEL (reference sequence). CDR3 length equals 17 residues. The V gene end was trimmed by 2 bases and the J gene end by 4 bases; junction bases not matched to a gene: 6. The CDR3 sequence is CASSQPWTSGEYNEQFF. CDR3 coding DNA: TGTGCCAGCAGCCAACCTTGGACTAGCGGGGAGTACAATGAGCAGTTCTTC.

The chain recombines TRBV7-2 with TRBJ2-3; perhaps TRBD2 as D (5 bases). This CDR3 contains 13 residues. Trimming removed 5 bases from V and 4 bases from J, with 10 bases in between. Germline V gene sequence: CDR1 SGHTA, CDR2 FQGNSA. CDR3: CASSLPLADTQYF. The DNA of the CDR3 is TGTGCCAGCAGCCTCCCACTAGCAGATACGCAGTATTTT.

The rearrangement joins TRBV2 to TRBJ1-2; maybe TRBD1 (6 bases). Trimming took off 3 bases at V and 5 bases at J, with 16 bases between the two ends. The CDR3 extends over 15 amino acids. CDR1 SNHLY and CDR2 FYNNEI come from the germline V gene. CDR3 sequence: CASSEGVRGRYGYTF. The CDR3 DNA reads TGTGCCAGCAGTGAGGGGGTCAGGGGTCGGTATGGCTACACCTTC. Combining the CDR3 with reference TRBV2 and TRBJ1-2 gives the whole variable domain EPEVTQTPSHQVTQMGQEVILRCVPISNHLYFYWYRQILGQKVEFLVSFYNNEISEKSEIFDDQFSVERPDGSNFTLKIRSTKLEDSAMYFCASSEGVRGRYGYTFGSGTRLTVV.

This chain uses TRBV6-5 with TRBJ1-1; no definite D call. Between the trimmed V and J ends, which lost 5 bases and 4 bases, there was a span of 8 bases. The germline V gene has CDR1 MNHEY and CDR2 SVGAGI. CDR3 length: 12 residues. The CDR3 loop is CASSRSGTEAFF. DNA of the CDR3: TGTGCCAGCAGTCGGTCGGGCACTGAAGCTTTCTTT.

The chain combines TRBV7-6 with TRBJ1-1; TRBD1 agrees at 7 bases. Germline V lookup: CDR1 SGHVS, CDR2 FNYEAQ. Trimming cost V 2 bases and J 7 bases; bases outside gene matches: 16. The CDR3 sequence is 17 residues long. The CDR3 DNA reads TGTGCCAGCAGCTTATTGTCTAGTTCAAGAAACAGGGGTGAAGCTTTCTTT. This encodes CASSLLSSSRNRGEAFF.

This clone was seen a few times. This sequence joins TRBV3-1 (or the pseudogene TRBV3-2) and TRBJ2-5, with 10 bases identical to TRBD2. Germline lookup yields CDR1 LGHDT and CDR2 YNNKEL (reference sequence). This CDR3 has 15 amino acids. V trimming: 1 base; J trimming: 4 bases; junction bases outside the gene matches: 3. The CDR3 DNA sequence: TGTGCCAGCAGCCAAGCCAGCGGGGGGGGAGAGACCCAGTACTTC. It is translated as CASSQASGGGETQYF.

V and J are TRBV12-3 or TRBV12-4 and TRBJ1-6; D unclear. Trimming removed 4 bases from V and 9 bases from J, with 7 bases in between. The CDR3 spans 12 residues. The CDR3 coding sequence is TGTGCCAGCAGTTATCACCTTTCACCCCTCCACTTT. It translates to CASSYHLSPLHF.

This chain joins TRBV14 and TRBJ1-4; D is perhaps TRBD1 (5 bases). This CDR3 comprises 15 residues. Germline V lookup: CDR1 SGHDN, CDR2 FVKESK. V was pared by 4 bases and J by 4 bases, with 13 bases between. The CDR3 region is CASSPRTRGNEKLFF. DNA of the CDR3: TGTGCCAGCAGCCCTCGGACAAGGGGTAATGAAAAACTGTTTTTT. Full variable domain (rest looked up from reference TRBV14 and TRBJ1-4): EAGVTQFPSHSVIEKGQTVTLRCDPISGHDNLYWYRRVMGKEIKFLLHFVKESKQDESGMPNNRFLAERTGGTYSTLKVQPAELEDSGVYFCASSPRTRGNEKLFFGSGTQLSVL.

CDR3 sequence: CASSLPTGIDTQYF. CDR3 coding DNA: TGTGCCAGCAGCTTGCCGACAGGGATAGATACGCAGTATTTT. This chain joins TRBV5-4 and TRBJ2-3; TRBD1 matches at 7 bases. J was trimmed by 5 bases and V by 1 base; bases with no gene match: 4. From germline, CDR1 is SGHNT and CDR2 YYREEE (reference sequence). The CDR3 totals 14 residues.

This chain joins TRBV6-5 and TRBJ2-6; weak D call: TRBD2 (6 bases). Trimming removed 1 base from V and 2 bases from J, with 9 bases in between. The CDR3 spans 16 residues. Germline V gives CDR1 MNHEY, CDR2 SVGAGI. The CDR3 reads CASSYWRGAGANVLTF. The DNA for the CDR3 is TGTGCCAGCAGTTACTGGAGGGGAGCTGGGGCCAACGTCCTGACTTTC.

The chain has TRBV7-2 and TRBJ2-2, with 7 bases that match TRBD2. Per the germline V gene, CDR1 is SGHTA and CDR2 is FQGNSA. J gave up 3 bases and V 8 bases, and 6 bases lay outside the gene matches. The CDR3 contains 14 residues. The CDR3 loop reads CASGLAAYTGELFF. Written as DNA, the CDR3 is TGTGCCAGCGGCCTAGCGGCCTACACCGGGGAGCTGTTTTTT.

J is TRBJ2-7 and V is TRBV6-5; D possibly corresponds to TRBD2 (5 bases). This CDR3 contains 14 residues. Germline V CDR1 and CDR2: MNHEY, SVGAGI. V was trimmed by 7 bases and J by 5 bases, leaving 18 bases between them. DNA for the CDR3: TGTGCCAGCACCCTACGGGGTTTTGGGGACGAGCAGTACTTC. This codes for CASTLRGFGDEQYF.

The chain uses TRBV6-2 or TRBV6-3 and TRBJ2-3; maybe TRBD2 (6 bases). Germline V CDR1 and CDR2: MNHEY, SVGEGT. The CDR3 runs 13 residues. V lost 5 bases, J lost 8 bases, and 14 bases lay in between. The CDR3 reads CASSPAGIVTQYF. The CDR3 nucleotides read TGTGCCAGCAGTCCCGCGGGGATCGTTACGCAGTATTTT.

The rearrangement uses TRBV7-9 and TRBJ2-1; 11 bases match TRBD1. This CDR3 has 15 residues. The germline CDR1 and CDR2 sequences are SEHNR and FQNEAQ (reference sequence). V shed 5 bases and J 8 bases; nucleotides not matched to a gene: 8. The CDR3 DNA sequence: TGTGCCAGCAGCCACCCGGGACAGGGGGTAGATGAGCAGTTCTTC. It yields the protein CASSHPGQGVDEQFF.

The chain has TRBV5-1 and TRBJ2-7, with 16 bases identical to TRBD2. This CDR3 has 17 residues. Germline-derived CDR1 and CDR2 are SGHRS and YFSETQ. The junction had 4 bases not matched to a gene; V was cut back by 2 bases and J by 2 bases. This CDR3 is CASSLGTSGGVPYEQYF. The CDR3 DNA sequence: TGCGCCAGCAGCTTAGGGACTAGCGGGGGGGTTCCCTACGAGCAGTACTTC.

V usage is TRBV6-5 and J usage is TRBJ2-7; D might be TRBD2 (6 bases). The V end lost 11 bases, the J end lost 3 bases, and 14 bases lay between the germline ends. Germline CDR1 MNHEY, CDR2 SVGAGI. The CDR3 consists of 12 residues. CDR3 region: CAVRDWFYEQYF. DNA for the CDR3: TGTGCCGTCCGGGACTGGTTCTACGAGCAGTACTTC.

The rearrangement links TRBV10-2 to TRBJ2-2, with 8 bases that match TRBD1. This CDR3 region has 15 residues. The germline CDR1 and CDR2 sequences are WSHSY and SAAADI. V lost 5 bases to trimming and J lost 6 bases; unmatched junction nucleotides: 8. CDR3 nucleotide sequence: TGCGCCAGCAGTTCCGGGACAGGAGGGCCCGGGGAGCTGTTTTTT. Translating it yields CASSSGTGGPGELFF.

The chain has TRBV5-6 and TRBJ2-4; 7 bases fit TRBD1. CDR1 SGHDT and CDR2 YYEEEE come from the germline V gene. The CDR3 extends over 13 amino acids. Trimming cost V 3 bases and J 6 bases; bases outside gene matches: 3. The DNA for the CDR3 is TGTGCCAGCAGCTCCAGGGGGATAAACATTCAGTACTTC. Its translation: CASSSRGINIQYF. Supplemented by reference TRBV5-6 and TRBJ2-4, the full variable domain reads DAGVTQSPTHLIKTRGQQVTLRCSPKSGHDTVSWYQQALGQGPQFIFQYYEEEERQRGNFPDRFSGHQFPNYSSELNVNALLLGDSALYLCASSSRGINIQYFGAGTRLSVL.

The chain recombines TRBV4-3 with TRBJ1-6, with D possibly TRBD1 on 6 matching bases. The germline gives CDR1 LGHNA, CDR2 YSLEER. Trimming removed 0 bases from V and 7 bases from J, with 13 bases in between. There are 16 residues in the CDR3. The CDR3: CASSQDRGQGNSPLHF. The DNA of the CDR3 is TGCGCCAGCAGCCAAGACCGAGGCCAGGGGAATTCACCCCTCCACTTT.

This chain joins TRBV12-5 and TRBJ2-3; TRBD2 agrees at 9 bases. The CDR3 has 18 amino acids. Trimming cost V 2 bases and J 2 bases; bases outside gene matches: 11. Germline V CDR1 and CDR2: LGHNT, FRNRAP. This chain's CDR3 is CASGLFLGGGVNTDTQYF. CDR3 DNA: TGTGCTAGTGGTTTGTTCCTGGGCGGGGGGGTGAACACAGATACGCAGTATTTT.

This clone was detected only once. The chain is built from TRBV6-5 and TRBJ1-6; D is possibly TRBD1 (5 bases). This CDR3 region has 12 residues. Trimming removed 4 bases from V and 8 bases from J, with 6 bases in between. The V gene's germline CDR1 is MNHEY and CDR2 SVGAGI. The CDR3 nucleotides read TGTGCCAGCAGTTTGGGGGATTCACCCCTCCACTTT. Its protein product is CASSLGDSPLHF.

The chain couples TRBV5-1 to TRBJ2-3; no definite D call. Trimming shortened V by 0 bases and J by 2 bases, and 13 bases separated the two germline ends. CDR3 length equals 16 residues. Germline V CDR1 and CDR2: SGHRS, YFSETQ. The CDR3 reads CASSLVNTPTTDTQYF. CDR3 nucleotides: TGCGCCAGCAGCTTGGTCAATACCCCAACCACAGATACGCAGTATTTT.